This T cell receptor beta chain is drawn from a study of T cell changes during pregnancy in multiple sclerosis. The V and J ends lost 1 base and 0 bases respectively, with 7 bases between them. This CDR3 has 14 amino acids. Per germline, CDR1 SGHDT and CDR2 YYEEEE. Sequenced by immunoSEQ multiplex PCR; TCRdb stores in-frame clones only, minus some. The sample has under 90,000 clones, just under 95% seen once. The chain links TRBV5-6 to TRBJ1-1; D is unresolved. This clonotype was obtained from a female donor in good health, enrolled as a control in a pregnancy study. The material sequenced was peripheral blood, taken after pregnancy. The CDR3 protein is CASSLNRMNTEAFF. In nucleotides, the CDR3 is TGTGCCAGCAGCTTGAACAGAATGAACACTGAAGCTTTCTTT.